One T cell receptor (beta chain) is described in this entry. Its antigen is not yet known. Base-call qualities are not available, and no considerably larger clone is one nucleotide away. Deletion took 3 bases off V and 7 bases off J, with a span of 12 bases between the germline ends. The germline V gene (reference sequence) provides CDR1 LGHDT and CDR2 YNNKEL. From the cysteine through the phenylalanine, the CDR3 covers 14 amino acids. Solely the CDR3 DNA is kept, with 42 bases framed from the first base. The time point label here, explained by the study, means: about 28 days (+/-7) after the second vaccine dose. AZD1222 recipients whose second dose came at about 4 weeks and those whose second dose came at about 12 weeks were combined into one group, since spike-specific TCR depth and breadth did not differ between the two schedules. The vaccinee samples were drawn from two UK trials, COV001 and COV002, one of which was a single-blind randomized controlled phase 2/3 trial testing AZD1222 (ChAdOx1 nCoV-19) in healthy adults. For TCRbeta chain sequencing, PBMC samples from trial participants were taken at day 0 and at day 28 after the second dose.

The CDR3 regions of human TCRbeta chains were analyzed by immunosequencing. On the study's bioinformatics: Repertoire TCRs were matched against a reference library of SARS-CoV-2-specific TCRs generated with the MIRA antigen-specificity platform. Breadth was defined as the fraction of unique TCRs that were SARS-CoV-2-associated. Depth was defined as the fraction of total T cells that were SARS-CoV-2-associated. Using the MIRA data, each spike-specific TCR was assigned both to the spike region to which the TCR was reactive and to a CD4 or CD8 class. Log10-transformed breadth and depth values were compared by one-way ANOVA with Sidak's multiple comparisons tests. The source is immuneACCESS, and TCRdb retained only in-frame sequences with V and J called. Part of the clones is not carried over; for the studies checked, unresolved V genes explain less than half of this, and the remainder is unexplained. The V and J calls and clone size come from that table; D and trimming were worked out from the DNA. This sample lists about 130,000 clones; roughly 92% were detected once. The top ten clones comprise about 1.1% of the sample.

This specimen belongs to a study of T cell responses to AZD1222 COVID-19 vaccine (dated by TCRdb to about 2021). Regarding the research as a whole: A total of around 240 trial participants underwent TCR sequencing, of whom roughly 210 had received two doses of AZD1222 and 26 had received two doses of the MenACWY control vaccine. Trial participants were enrolled by age into subgroups of 18-55, 56-69 and 70-plus years, and around 150, 29 and 61 TCR-sequenced participants, respectively, were included in these subgroups. Points the paper makes about the study in general: Vaccine-associated CD4 TCRs spanned the whole spike protein, with dominant responses in regions 160-218 and 743-854. Because no day 14 peak-response samples were available, the repertoires could be characterized only after the peak T cell response. The 56-69-year group was small, and its depth increase did not reach significance, likely because of low power. Participants were mostly white British and included more females than males, and it was suggested by the authors that clonal diversity may have been underestimated. Conclusions about previously exposed vaccinees are limited, since just a handful of AZD1222 recipients were seropositive for SARS-CoV-2 at baseline. Spike-specific TCR breadth and depth rose significantly after two AZD1222 doses compared with day 0 and with MenACWY recipients. Epitopes outside the regions mutated in the B.1.351 and B.1.1.7 variants were reportedly recognized by nearly half of the unique spike-specific TCRs.

This material consisted of peripheral blood, taken 28 days after the second AZD1222 dose. Here the chain combines TRBV3-1 (or the pseudogene TRBV3-2) and TRBJ1-4; perhaps TRBD1 is the D gene, with 6 bases matching. The receptor comes from an adult who received the AZD1222 COVID-19 vaccine. The DNA sequence is given as TGTGCCAGCAGCCAGGGGGCTGGTAGTGAAAAACTGTTTTTT. It is translated as CASSQGAGSEKLFF.